Below are 14 T cell receptor beta chains sequenced from a single sample in a study of Ad26.COV2.S vaccination and SARS-CoV-2 variants. Sample treatment: roughly 20 received Ad26.COV2.S at low or high dose, single or two shots; a few received placebo; per-sample allocation not given. Samples were taken on day 63 after the first vaccine or placebo injection. Clones were sequenced by immunoSEQ multiplex PCR, and TCRdb holds only the in-frame ones, with some missing. The sample has about 410,000 clones; about 89% are singletons. Material: peripheral blood, obtained in a trial of Ad26.COV2.S vaccine versus placebo. The receptors were sampled from a person aged 18-60 years who received the Ad26.COV2.S COVID-19 vaccine or a placebo.

V and J are TRBV23-1 and TRBJ2-4; 11 nucleotides line up with TRBD2. TRBV23-1 is an open reading frame whose function is uncertain. This CDR3 contains 14 residues. The ends lost 7 bases at V and 6 bases at J; junction bases unmatched: 5. Written as DNA, the CDR3 is TGCGCCAGCACCTTGACTAGCGGGATAAACATTCAGTACTTC. It specifies CASTLTSGINIQYF.

The chain joins TRBV7-8 to TRBJ1-6; D is ambiguous. Trimming took off 1 base at V and 14 bases at J, with 6 bases between the two ends. Germline V CDR1 and CDR2: SGHVS, FQNEAQ. CDR3 length equals 11 residues. CDR3 in DNA: TGTGCCAGCAGCTTAGACTCAGCCCTCCACTTT. It translates to CASSLDSALHF.

Details on this clone: At one end the junction does not follow the germline gene, possibly because of a read error. J is TRBJ1-1 and V is TRBV19; D ambiguous. Germline-derived CDR1 and CDR2 are LNHDA and SQIVND (reference sequence). The CDR3 length is 13 residues. The DNA for the CDR3 is TGTGCCAGCCGTACCCTGGGGAACGCTGAAGCTTTCTTT. It encodes CASRTLGNAEAFF.

This clone came up once. The CDR3 here is CASNSNEQFF. The CDR3 nucleotides read TGTGCCAGCAATTCGAATGAGCAGTTCTTC. The gene calls are TRBV6-5 and TRBJ2-1, with D uncertain. Trimming left V 7 bases short and J 7 bases short, with 5 bases between. The CDR3 length is 10 residues. Germline CDR1 MNHEY, CDR2 SVGAGI.

A single count supports this clone. V is TRBV6-5 and J is TRBJ1-1, with 9 bases aligning to TRBD1. The CDR3 is made up of 12 amino acids. Germline assignment: CDR1 MNHEY and CDR2 SVGAGI. V shed 2 bases and J 8 bases; nucleotides not matched to a gene: 0. In DNA, the CDR3 is TGTGCCAGCAGTTACGGACAGGGGGAAGCTTTCTTT. Amino acids: CASSYGQGEAFF.

The chain uses TRBV7-2 and TRBJ2-4; TRBD1 matches at 11 bases. This CDR3 is built from 17 residues. V shed 4 bases, J shed 5 bases, and the junction held 10 bases outside the gene matches. Looked up from germline, CDR1 is SGHTA and CDR2 is FQGNSA. Here the CDR3 reads CASSSGPGTGGENIQYF. The DNA for the CDR3 is TGTGCCAGCAGCTCCGGACCCGGGACAGGGGGGGAAAACATTCAGTACTTC.

The chain carries TRBV18 and TRBJ2-7; D unclear. CDR1 and CDR2 from the germline V gene are KGHSH and LQKENI. V was cut by 3 bases and J by 4 bases, with 13 bases left in between. The CDR3 contains 14 residues. The CDR3 protein is CASSPDLRRYEQYF. CDR3 in DNA: TGTGCCAGCTCACCGGACCTAAGGAGATACGAGCAGTACTTC.

This rearrangement joins TRBV28 to TRBJ2-3; D assignment may be TRBD1 or TRBD2 (5 bases each). The germline gives CDR1 MDHEN, CDR2 SYDVKM. The CDR3 consists of 16 residues. Trimming left V 7 bases short and J 5 bases short, with 22 bases between. CDR3 sequence (DNA): TGTGCCAGCACCCGGGACCGCGCCCTCGGGCAAGATACGCAGTATTTT. Its protein is CASTRDRALGQDTQYF.

V is TRBV27 and J is TRBJ2-3; D may be TRBD2 (5 bases). Germline lookup yields CDR1 MNHEY and CDR2 SMNVEV (reference sequence). Trimming stripped 7 bases from V and 2 bases from J, with 19 bases between. The CDR3 covers 16 residues. CDR3 nucleotide sequence: TGTGCCAGCAAGTTGAGCCTAGCCGGAATCACAGATACGCAGTATTTT. Its protein is CASKLSLAGITDTQYF.

This clone was detected only once. The genes are TRBV14 and TRBJ2-3, with unresolved D. The V end was cut by 2 bases, the J end by 6 bases, with 9 bases between. The germline V gene has CDR1 SGHDN and CDR2 FVKESK. This CDR3 contains 13 residues. CDR3 in DNA: TGTGCCAGCAGCCAATGGCCAGGCGATACGCAGTATTTT. Its translation: CASSQWPGDTQYF.

To note about this clone: At the DNA level, this CDR3 is encoded by other sequences in the same sample as well. The J gene is TRBJ1-2, the V gene TRBV28; tentatively, D is TRBD1 (5 bases). The length of the CDR3 is 12 residues. Germline lookup yields CDR1 MDHEN and CDR2 SYDVKM. Between the trimmed V and J ends, which lost 6 bases and 4 bases, there was a span of 9 bases. The CDR3 here is CASSLQGYGYTF. The CDR3 DNA reads TGTGCCAGCAGCTTGCAGGGCTATGGCTACACCTTC.

The V and J genes are TRBV18 and TRBJ2-1; tentatively, D is TRBD1 (6 bases). Germline lookup yields CDR1 KGHSH and CDR2 LQKENI. V lost 5 bases to trimming and J lost 12 bases, with 17 bases between them. The CDR3 covers 13 residues. DNA for the CDR3: TGTGCCAGCTCAGTTAACAGGGCCGAAGGGCAGTTCTTC. Translated: CASSVNRAEGQFF.

The V and J genes are TRBV11-2 and TRBJ2-1; the match to TRBD2 covers 8 bases. With 5 bases clipped from V and 7 bases from J, the junction kept 7 bases outside the gene matches. The CDR3 has 14 residues. CDR1 and CDR2 (germline): SGHAT, FQNNGV. In DNA, the CDR3 is TGTGCCAGCAGCCTGGGCGGGAGGTATAATGAGCAGTTCTTC. Protein: CASSLGGRYNEQFF.

The V call is TRBV5-6, the J call TRBJ2-2, with 8 positions matching TRBD2. J was trimmed by 3 bases and V by 0 bases; bases with no gene match: 10. Per the germline V gene, CDR1 is SGHDT and CDR2 is YYEEEE. The CDR3 has 18 amino acids. For the CDR3, the DNA is TGTGCCAGCAGCTTGGCCTTTAGCGGGAATCGGGACACCGGGGAGCTGTTTTTT. This encodes CASSLAFSGNRDTGELFF.